One and the same sample provided the 3 T cell receptor beta chains below, sequenced in a study of regulatory T cells in long-lasting Graves disease. CDR3-region Arm-PCR and iRepertoire HTBI primers produced the TCR beta libraries. TCRdb called the multiplex PCR reads again in MiXCR, with one record for every CDR3 protein. This sample yields about 440,000 distinct CDR3 sequences, of which more than 12% are seen a single time; approximately 16% belongs to the top ten. The time point denotes: newly diagnosed GD, antithyroid drugs for less than 3 months. PBMCs provided the RNA from which the TCR library was made. The sample was also reused in another study, on T cells in Graves' hyperthyroidism and ophthalmopathy.

Sequenced material: peripheral blood mononuclear cells (PBMCs), taken at new diagnosis, from a patient treated with antithyroid drugs. These TCRs come from a young woman with Graves disease.

This clonotype was counted a few times. The gene calls are TRBV9 and TRBJ2-1, with D possibly being TRBD2 (5 bases). Germline CDR1 is SGDLS and CDR2 is YYNGEE. The V end lost 3 bases, the J end lost 3 bases, and 10 bases lay between the germline ends. The length of the CDR3 is 14 residues. The CDR3 DNA reads TGTGCCAGCAGCGGCGGGTACGGCTACAATGAGCAGTTCTTC. The encoded protein is CASSGGYGYNEQFF.

This clonotype was counted between two and nine times. V and J are TRBV28 and TRBJ2-2, with 10 bases lining up with TRBD1. Germline CDR1 is MDHEN and CDR2 is SYDVKM. J was trimmed by 5 bases and V by 3 bases; bases with no gene match: 6. CDR3 length: 16 residues. For the CDR3, the DNA is TGTGCCAGCAGTTTGGGGGGACAGGGGAAAACCGGGGAGCTGTTTTTT. Translation: CASSLGGQGKTGELFF. Full variable domain (remainder filled in from reference TRBV28 and TRBJ2-2): DVKVTQSSRYLVKRTGEKVFLECVQDMDHENMFWYRQDPGLGLRLIYFSYDVKMKEKGDIPEGYSVSREKKERFSLILESASTNQTSMYLCASSLGGQGKTGELFFGEGSRLTVL.

This clonotype has just a few counts. The V call is TRBV9, the J call TRBJ1-5; D is uncertain. Trimming removed 5 bases from V and 4 bases from J, with 13 bases in between. The CDR3 has 14 residues. Germline CDR1 reads SGDLS; CDR2 reads YYNGEE. CDR3 sequence reads: CASSFGEENQPQHF. Written as DNA, the CDR3 is TGTGCCAGCAGTTTCGGGGAGGAAAATCAGCCCCAGCATTTT. Supplemented by reference TRBV9 and TRBJ1-5, the full variable domain reads DSGVTQTPKHLITATGQRVTLRCSPRSGDLSVYWYQQSLDQGLQFLIQYYNGEERAKGNILERFSAQQFPDLHSELNLSSLELGDSALYFCASSFGEENQPQHFGDGTRLSIL.